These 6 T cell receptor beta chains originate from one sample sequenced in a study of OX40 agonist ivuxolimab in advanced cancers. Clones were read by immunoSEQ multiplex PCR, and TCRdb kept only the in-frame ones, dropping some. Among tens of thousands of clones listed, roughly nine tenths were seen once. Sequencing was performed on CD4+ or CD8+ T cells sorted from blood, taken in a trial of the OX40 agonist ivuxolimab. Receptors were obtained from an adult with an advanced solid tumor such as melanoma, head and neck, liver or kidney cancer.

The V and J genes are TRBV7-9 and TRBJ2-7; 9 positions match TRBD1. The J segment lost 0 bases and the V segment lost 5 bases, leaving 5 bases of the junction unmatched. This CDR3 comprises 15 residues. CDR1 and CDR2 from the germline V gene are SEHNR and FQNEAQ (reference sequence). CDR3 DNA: TGTGCCAGCAGCAATCCGGGACAGGGCTCCTACGAGCAGTACTTC. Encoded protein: CASSNPGQGSYEQYF.

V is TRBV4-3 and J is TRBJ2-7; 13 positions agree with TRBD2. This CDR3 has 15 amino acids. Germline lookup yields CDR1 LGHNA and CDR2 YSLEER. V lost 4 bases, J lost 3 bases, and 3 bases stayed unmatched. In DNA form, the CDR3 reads TGCGCCAGCAGCCTTTGGACTAGCGGGAGCTACGAGCAGTACTTC. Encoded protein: CASSLWTSGSYEQYF.

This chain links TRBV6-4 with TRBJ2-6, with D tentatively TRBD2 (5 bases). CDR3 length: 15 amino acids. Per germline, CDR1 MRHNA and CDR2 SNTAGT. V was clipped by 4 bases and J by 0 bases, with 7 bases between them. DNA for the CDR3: TGTGCCAGCAGTGCCACTAGCTCTGGGGCCAACGTCCTGACTTTC. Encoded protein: CASSATSSGANVLTF.

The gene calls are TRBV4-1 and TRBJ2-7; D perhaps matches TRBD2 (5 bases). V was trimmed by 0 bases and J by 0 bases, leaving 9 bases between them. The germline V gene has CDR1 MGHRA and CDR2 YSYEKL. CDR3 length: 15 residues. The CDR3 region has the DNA TGCGCCAGCAGCCAAGAAGTTAGCGTCTCCTACGAGCAGTACTTC. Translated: CASSQEVSVSYEQYF.

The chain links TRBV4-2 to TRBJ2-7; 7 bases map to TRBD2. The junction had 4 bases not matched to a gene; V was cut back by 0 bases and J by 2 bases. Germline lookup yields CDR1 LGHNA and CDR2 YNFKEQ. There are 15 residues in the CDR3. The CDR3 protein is CASSQDPGTTYEQYF. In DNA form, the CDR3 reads TGTGCCAGCAGCCAAGATCCCGGGACTACCTACGAGCAGTACTTC.

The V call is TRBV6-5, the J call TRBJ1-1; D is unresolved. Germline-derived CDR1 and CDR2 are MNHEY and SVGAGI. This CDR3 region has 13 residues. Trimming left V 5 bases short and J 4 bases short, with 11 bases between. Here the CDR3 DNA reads TGTGCCAGCAGTCCCTTTGTGGGCACTGAAGCTTTCTTT. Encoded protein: CASSPFVGTEAFF.